The clone carrying this T cell receptor (beta chain) was detected only a few times. The entry originates in a study of blood T cells in healthy people across ages. Together with a sample-barcoded 5' primer, a J-beta primer mix was included in a second PCR lasting 7 to 11 cycles. Sequencing recovered at least 2.5 million CDR3-containing paired-end reads from each sample. TCRdb itself ran the 5' RACE reads through MiXCR, one entry per CDR3 protein. The table shows 850,000 to 1,000,000 distinct CDR3 sequences, with 45% to 50% occurring only once. The junction had 7 bases not matched to a gene; V was cut back by 5 bases and J by 0 bases. This CDR3 has 15 residues. Germline-derived CDR1 and CDR2 are DFQATT and SNEGSKA (reference sequence). Peripheral blood was drawn, approximately 9.7 milliliters per donor. With each sample, at least 5 micrograms of total RNA were extracted.

The receptor was derived from a man aged 25 to 45 in good health. The source material was blood. The J gene is TRBJ1-2, the V gene TRBV20-1; 9 bases align to TRBD1. CDR3 sequence: CSAGDRVVPNYGYTF. CDR3 nucleotides: TGCAGTGCTGGGGACAGGGTCGTCCCTAACTATGGCTACACCTTC.